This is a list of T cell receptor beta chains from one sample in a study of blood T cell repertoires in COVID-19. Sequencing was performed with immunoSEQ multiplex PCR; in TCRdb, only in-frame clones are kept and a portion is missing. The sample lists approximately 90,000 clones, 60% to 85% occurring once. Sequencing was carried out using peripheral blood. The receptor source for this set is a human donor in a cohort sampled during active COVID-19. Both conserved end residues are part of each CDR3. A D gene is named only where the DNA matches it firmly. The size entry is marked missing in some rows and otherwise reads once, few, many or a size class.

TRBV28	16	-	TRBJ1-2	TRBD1	CASSLFTGGRAYGYTF	TGTGCCAGCAGTTTATTCACAGGGGGAAGGGCCTATGGCTACACCTTC
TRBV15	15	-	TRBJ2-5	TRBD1	CATSLYRGTEETQYF	TGTGCCACCAGCCTTTATCGAGGGACAGAAGAGACCCAGTACTTC
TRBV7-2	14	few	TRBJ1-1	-	CASSLETGSTEAFF	TGTGCCAGCAGCTTAGAAACGGGGAGCACTGAAGCTTTCTTT
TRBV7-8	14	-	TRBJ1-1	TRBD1	CASSTGGFGTEAFF	TGTGCCAGCAGCACAGGGGGGTTTGGCACTGAAGCTTTCTTT
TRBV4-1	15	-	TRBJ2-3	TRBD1	CASSFATGPRDTQYF	TGCGCCAGCAGTTTCGCGACAGGGCCGCGCGATACGCAGTATTTT
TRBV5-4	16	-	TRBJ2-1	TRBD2	CASSLPSGRGYNEQFF	TGTGCCAGCAGCTTGCCCAGCGGGAGGGGTTACAATGAGCAGTTCTTC
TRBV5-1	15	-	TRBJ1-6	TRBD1	CASRSMTGTNSPLHF	TGCGCCAGCCGATCCATGACAGGGACTAATTCACCCCTCCACTTT
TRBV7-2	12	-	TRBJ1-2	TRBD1	CASSSGGEVYTF	TGTGCCAGCAGCTCAGGGGGCGAAGTTTACACCTTC
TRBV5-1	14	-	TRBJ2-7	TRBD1	CASGVGTVSYEQYF	TGCGCCAGCGGTGTCGGGACAGTCTCCTACGAGCAGTACTTC
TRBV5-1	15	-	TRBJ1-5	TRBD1	CASSPEDRGRGPQHF	TGCGCCAGCAGCCCAGAGGACAGGGGGCGAGGGCCCCAGCATTTT
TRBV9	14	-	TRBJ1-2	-	CASSVDSSGYGYTF	TGTGCCAGCAGCGTAGATAGTTCTGGTTATGGCTACACCTTC
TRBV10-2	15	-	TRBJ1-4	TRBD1	CASSETTGLNEKLFF	TGCGCCAGCAGTGAGACGACAGGGCTGAATGAAAAACTGTTTTTT
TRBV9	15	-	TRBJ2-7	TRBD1	CASSVEGTGVYEQYF	TGTGCCAGCAGCGTAGAGGGGACAGGGGTCTACGAGCAGTACTTC
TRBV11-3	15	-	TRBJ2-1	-	CASSLAGSSYNEQFF	TGTGCCAGCAGCTTAGCTGGTAGCTCCTACAATGAGCAGTTCTTC
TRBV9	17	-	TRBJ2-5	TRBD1	CASSAFPSGQGSETQYF	TGTGCCAGCAGCGCCTTTCCCTCGGGACAGGGCTCAGAGACCCAGTACTTC
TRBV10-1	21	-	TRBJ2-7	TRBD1	CASSESAARTGFPPDSYEQYF	TGCGCCAGCAGTGAGTCGGCCGCTCGGACAGGATTCCCCCCCGATTCCTACGAGCAGTACTTC
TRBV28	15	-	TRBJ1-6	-	CASSLPTGRGGSLHF	TGTGCCAGCAGTTTACCAACCGGCCGTGGAGGCTCCCTCCACTTT
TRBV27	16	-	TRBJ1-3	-	CASSLTRASSGNTIYF	TGTGCCAGCAGTTTAACGCGGGCCAGCTCTGGAAACACCATATATTTT
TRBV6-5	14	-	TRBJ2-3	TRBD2	CASSWGGGPYTQYF	TGTGCCAGCAGTTGGGGGGGAGGGCCATATACGCAGTATTTT
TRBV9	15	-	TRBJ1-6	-	CASSVIGRPDSPLHF	TGTGCCAGCAGCGTCATTGGGAGGCCCGATTCACCCCTCCACTTT
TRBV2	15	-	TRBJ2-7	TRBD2	CASREGLADTYEQYF	TGTGCCAGCAGAGAGGGACTAGCGGACACCTACGAGCAGTACTTC
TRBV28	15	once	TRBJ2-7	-	CASSGFYRDPYEQYF	TGTGCCAGCAGTGGGTTCTACAGGGATCCCTACGAGCAGTACTTC
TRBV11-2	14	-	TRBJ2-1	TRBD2	CASSLGGSIDEQFF	TGTGCCAGCAGCTTAGGCGGGAGTATCGATGAGCAGTTCTTC
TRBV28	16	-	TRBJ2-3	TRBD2	CASTISLAGLTDTQYF	TGTGCCAGCACTATCTCGTTAGCGGGTCTCACAGATACGCAGTATTTT